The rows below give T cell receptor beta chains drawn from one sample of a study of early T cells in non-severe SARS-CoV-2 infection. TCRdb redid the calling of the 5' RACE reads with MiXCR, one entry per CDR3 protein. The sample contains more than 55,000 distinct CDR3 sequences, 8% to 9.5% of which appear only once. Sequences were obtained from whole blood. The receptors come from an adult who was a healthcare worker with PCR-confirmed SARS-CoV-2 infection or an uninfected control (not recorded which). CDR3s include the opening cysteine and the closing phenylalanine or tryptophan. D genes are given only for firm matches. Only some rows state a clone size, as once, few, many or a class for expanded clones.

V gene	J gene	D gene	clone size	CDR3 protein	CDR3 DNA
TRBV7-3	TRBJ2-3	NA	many	CASSLEGVGPDTQYF	TGTGCCAGCAGCTTAGAAGGGGTTGGGCCAGATACGCAGTATTTT
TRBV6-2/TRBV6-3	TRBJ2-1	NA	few	CASSYLPPGASSYNEQFF	TGTGCCAGCAGTTACCTACCCCCGGGGGCTAGCTCCTACAATGAGCAGTTCTTC
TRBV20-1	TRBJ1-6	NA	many	CSARDFDDSPLHF	TGCAGTGCTAGAGATTTTGACGATTCACCCCTCCACTTT
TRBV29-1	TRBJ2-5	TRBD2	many	CSVDGVSGSQETQYF	TGCAGCGTTGACGGCGTTAGCGGGAGCCAAGAGACCCAGTACTTC
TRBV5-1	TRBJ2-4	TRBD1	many	CASSLGPGTGGHIQYF	TGCGCCAGCAGCTTGGGCCCTGGGACAGGGGGCCACATTCAGTACTTC
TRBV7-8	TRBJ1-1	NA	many	CASSSGTLNTEAFF	TGTGCCAGCAGCTCCGGGACACTGAACACTGAAGCTTTCTTT
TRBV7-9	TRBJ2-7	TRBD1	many	CASSSDRGRYEQYF	TGTGCCAGCAGCTCGGACAGGGGTCGCTACGAGCAGTACTTC
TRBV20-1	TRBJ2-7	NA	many	CSARDQYSYEQYF	TGCAGTGCTAGAGATCAGTACTCCTACGAGCAGTACTTC
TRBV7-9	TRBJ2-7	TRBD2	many	CASSLPTSGRGYEQYF	TGTGCCAGCAGCTTACCGACTAGCGGGAGAGGTTACGAGCAGTACTTC
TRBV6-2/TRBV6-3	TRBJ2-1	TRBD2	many	CASEGLAISNEQFF	TGTGCCAGCGAGGGACTAGCAATAAGTAATGAGCAGTTCTTC
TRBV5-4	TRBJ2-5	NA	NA	CASRREETQYF	TGTGCCAGCAGACGGGAAGAGACCCAGTACTTC
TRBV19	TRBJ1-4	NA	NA	CASSTVGARVEKLFF	TGTGCCAGTAGTACGGTCGGGGCCCGGGTTGAAAAACTGTTTTTT
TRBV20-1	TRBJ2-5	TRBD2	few	CSAAGGETQYF	TGCAGTGCTGCCGGGGGGGAGACCCAGTACTTC
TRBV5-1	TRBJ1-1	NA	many	CASSLNSGNPEAFF	TGCGCCAGCAGCCTAAACTCCGGGAACCCTGAAGCTTTCTTT
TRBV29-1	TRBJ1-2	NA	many	CSVEGQGIHTF	TGCAGCGTTGAAGGGCAGGGGATTCACACCTTC
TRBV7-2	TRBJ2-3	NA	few	CASSLGGRSTDTQYF	TGTGCCAGCAGCCTAGGCGGCAGAAGCACAGATACGCAGTATTTT
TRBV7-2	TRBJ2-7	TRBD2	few	CASSSPPGLAGAREQYF	TGTGCCAGCAGCTCCCCTCCCGGGCTAGCGGGAGCGCGCGAGCAGTACTTC
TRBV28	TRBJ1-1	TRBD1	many	CASSPPAGGFGTEAFF	TGTGCCAGCAGTCCCCCCGCAGGGGGCTTTGGCACTGAAGCTTTCTTT
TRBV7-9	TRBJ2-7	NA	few	CASSPIAVDRSF	TGTGCCAGCAGCCCAATCGCTGTAGACAGGAGCTTC
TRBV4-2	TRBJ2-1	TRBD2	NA	CASSQPTSGRSYNEQFF	TGTGCCAGCAGCCAACCTACTAGCGGACGCTCCTACAATGAGCAGTTCTTC
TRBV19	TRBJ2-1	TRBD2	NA	CASSIPGRLFNEQFF	TGTGCCAGTAGTATCCCCGGGAGGCTGTTCAATGAGCAGTTCTTC
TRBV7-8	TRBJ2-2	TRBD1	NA	CASSLFGQGAGELFF	TGTGCCAGCAGCTTATTCGGTCAGGGGGCCGGGGAGCTGTTTTTT
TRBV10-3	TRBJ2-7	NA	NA	CAISELSGRTYEQYF	TGTGCCATCAGTGAATTGTCGGGTAGGACCTACGAGCAGTACTTC
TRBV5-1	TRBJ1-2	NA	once	CASSPTGTSYGYTF	TGCGCCAGCAGCCCCACCGGGACAAGCTATGGCTACACCTTC
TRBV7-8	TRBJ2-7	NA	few	CASSFGGQGEQYF	TGTGCCAGCAGCTTCGGGGGGCAGGGCGAGCAGTACTTC
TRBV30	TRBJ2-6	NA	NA	CAWSLSSGANVLTF	TGTGCCTGGAGTCTGAGCTCTGGGGCCAACGTCCTGACTTTC
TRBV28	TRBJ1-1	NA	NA	CASSSRRAFF	TGTGCCAGCAGTTCTCGGAGAGCTTTCTTT
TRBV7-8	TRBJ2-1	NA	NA	CASSFTRDSSNEQFF	TGTGCCAGCAGCTTCACCAGGGACTCCTCCAATGAGCAGTTCTTC
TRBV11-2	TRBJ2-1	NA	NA	CASSLAPFRGNEQFF	TGTGCCAGCAGCTTAGCCCCTTTCAGGGGCAATGAGCAGTTCTTC
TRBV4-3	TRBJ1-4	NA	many	CASSQDAQELNEKLFF	TGCGCCAGCAGCCAAGATGCACAGGAGTTAAATGAAAAACTGTTTTTT
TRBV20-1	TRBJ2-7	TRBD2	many	CSAATGTSVNEQYF	TGCAGTGCAGCCACCGGGACTAGCGTTAACGAGCAGTACTTC
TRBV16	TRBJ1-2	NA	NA	CASSQYGQDGYTF	TGTGCCAGCAGCCAATACGGGCAGGATGGCTACACCTTC
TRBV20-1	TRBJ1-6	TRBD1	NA	CSARKQDRDNSPLHF	TGCAGTGCTAGAAAGCAGGACAGGGATAATTCACCCCTCCACTTT
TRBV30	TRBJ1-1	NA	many	CRRIWWGNGTEAFF	TGTAGGCGAATCTGGTGGGGGAACGGCACTGAAGCTTTCTTT
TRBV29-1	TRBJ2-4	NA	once	CSVGSESVGVNIQYF	TGCAGCGTTGGATCGGAGAGCGTGGGGGTAAACATTCAGTACTTC
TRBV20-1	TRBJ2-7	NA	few	CSALLSSRDYEQYF	TGCAGTGCTCTCCTGTCGAGTAGAGATTACGAGCAGTACTTC
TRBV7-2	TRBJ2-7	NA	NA	CASSLGRQSYEQYF	TGTGCCAGCAGCTTAGGGCGGCAATCCTACGAGCAGTACTTC
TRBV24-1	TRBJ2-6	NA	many	CATSNGGIGANVLTF	TGTGCCACCAGTAACGGAGGGATTGGGGCCAACGTCCTGACTTTC
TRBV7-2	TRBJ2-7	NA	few	CASSLADGQGYEQYF	TGTGCCAGCAGCCTAGCGGACGGACAGGGCTACGAGCAGTACTTC
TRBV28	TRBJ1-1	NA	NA	CASSLAWTGTEAFF	TGTGCCAGCAGTTTGGCCTGGACGGGGACTGAAGCTTTCTTT
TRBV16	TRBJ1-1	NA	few	CASSQFVAGATNTEAFF	TGTGCCAGCAGCCAATTTGTGGCAGGGGCTACGAACACTGAAGCTTTCTTT
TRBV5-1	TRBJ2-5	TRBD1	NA	CASSLTGTGTFMETQYF	TGCGCCAGCAGCCTAACCGGGACAGGGACCTTCATGGAGACCCAGTACTTC